What follows are 16 T cell receptor beta chains derived from one specimen sequenced in a study of T cells in Graves' hyperthyroidism and ophthalmopathy. The TCR beta CDR3 regions underwent amplification using RNA transcripts as the source. The primer set for the first-round RT-PCR of the TCR CDR3 was HTBI. TCRdb re-analysed the multiplex PCR reads in MiXCR, keeping a single row per CDR3 protein. The sample includes around 760,000 distinct CDR3 sequences, approximately 40% of them seen just once. Sequencing was done on a sample of blood. These TCRs come from a middle-aged woman with Graves' hyperthyroidism.

This clonotype was seen more than once but under ten times. This chain joins TRBV20-1 and TRBJ1-6, with D possibly TRBD1 on 5 matching bases. The V gene's germline CDR1 is DFQATT and CDR2 SNEGSKA (reference sequence). This CDR3 has 14 amino acids. V dropped 1 base and J dropped 5 bases, with 9 bases sitting between them. CDR3 in amino acids: CSARGIGDNSPLHF. CDR3 coding DNA: TGCAGTGCTAGAGGGATAGGGGATAATTCACCCCTCCACTTT.

Details on this clonotype: A single base separates this from a much larger clone, so it may be a read error. It is likely a read error, because the conserved phenylalanine at the end of the CDR3 is missing. The V gene is TRBV29-1, the J gene TRBJ1-1; no clear D gene. There are 13 residues in the CDR3. Trimming removed 8 bases at V and 0 bases at J, with 13 bases between. Germline assignment: CDR1 SQVTM and CDR2 ANQGSEA. DNA for the CDR3: TGCAGCACCTCAGGAGGGATGAACACTGAAGCTTTCTCT. As protein: CSTSGGMNTEAFS.

The gene calls are TRBV7-2 and TRBJ2-2; no clear D. Germline V gene lookup returns CDR1 SGHTA and CDR2 FQGNSA. The CDR3 totals 13 residues. V was trimmed by 7 bases and J by 3 bases, leaving 9 bases between them. In DNA form, the CDR3 reads TGTGCCAGCATCAGGCAATACACCGGGGAGCTGTTTTTT. Amino acids: CASIRQYTGELFF.

Turning to this clonotype: Germline and junction disagree at one end, which may indicate a read error. The genes are TRBV4-1 and TRBJ1-2; a possible D gene is TRBD1 (5 bases). This CDR3 region has 14 residues. Germline V CDR1 and CDR2: MGHRA, YSYEKL. The CDR3 spells CASSQVVRVYGHTF. The CDR3 DNA follows: TGCGCCAGCAGCCAAGTGGTCAGGGTATATGGCCACACCTTC.

This clonotype was observed at least ten times. The rearrangement joins TRBV19 to TRBJ2-5; a weak D match, TRBD1 (7 bases). Deletions cut 5 bases from V and 5 bases from J, with 12 bases between. Germline loops: CDR1 LNHDA, CDR2 SQIVND (reference sequence). The CDR3 is 13 residues long. The CDR3 nucleotides read TGTGCCAGTAGTCCGACAGGGACTGAGACCCAGTACTTC. Protein: CASSPTGTETQYF.

This clonotype was seen many times. The chain uses TRBV20-1 and TRBJ2-7; no clear D. Germline V CDR1 and CDR2: DFQATT, SNEGSKA (reference sequence). CDR3 size: 15 residues. Trimming removed 0 bases at V and 4 bases at J, with 16 bases between. The CDR3 DNA reads as TGCAGTGCTAGAGACAACCCAATTTTGCGGTACGAGCAGTACTTC. Protein: CSARDNPILRYEQYF.

This clonotype has only a few counts. The rearrangement links TRBV12-3 or TRBV12-4 to TRBJ1-1; 8 nucleotides align to TRBD1. After removal of 0 bases from V and 1 base from J, the junction contained 13 bases not matched to a gene. This CDR3 comprises 19 residues. The DNA for the CDR3 is TGTGCCAGCAGTTTAGCCCTGCCTGGATTGGGACAGGAGAACACTGAAGCTTTCTTT. This codes for CASSLALPGLGQENTEAFF.

This clonotype was detected only a few times. The CDR3 loop is CASSYLGSRATNEKLFF. Written as DNA, the CDR3 is TGTGCCAGCAGTTACTTAGGGAGCCGGGCCACTAATGAAAAACTGTTTTTT. The chain recombines TRBV6-5 with TRBJ1-4; unclear D gene. CDR3 length equals 17 residues. V was clipped by 1 base and J by 2 bases, with 14 bases between them. Per the germline V gene, CDR1 is MNHEY and CDR2 is SVGAGI.

J is TRBJ1-6 and V is TRBV5-6, with TRBD1 as a possible D gene (5 bases). Trimming shortened V by 0 bases and J by 5 bases, and 15 bases separated the two germline ends. The germline V gene has CDR1 SGHDT and CDR2 YYEEEE. The CDR3 has 17 residues. The CDR3 DNA follows: TGTGCCAGCAGCTTGGTTTCGGTGGGGCGGAATAATTCACCCCTCCACTTT. Translated: CASSLVSVGRNNSPLHF.

The chain carries TRBV5-1 and TRBJ2-5, with 9 bases matching TRBD2. CDR3 size: 16 residues. V trimming: 0 bases; J trimming: 5 bases; junction bases outside the gene matches: 8. The V gene's germline CDR1 is SGHRS and CDR2 YFSETQ. The CDR3 nucleotides read TGCGCCAGCAGCTTGGAGGTAGCGGGAGAGGGGGAGACCCAGTACTTC. It specifies CASSLEVAGEGETQYF. Full variable domain (outside the CDR3, taken from reference TRBV5-1 and TRBJ2-5): KAGVTQTPRYLIKTRGQQVTLSCSPISGHRSVSWYQQTPGQGLQFLFEYFSETQRNKGNFPGRFSGRQFSNSRSEMNVSTLELGDSALYLCASSLEVAGEGETQYFGPGTRLLVL.

On this clonotype: The junction and the germline gene differ at one end; a read error may be behind it. V gene TRBV7-7 combines with J gene TRBJ1-1, with D possibly matching TRBD1 (6 bases). The CDR3 is made up of 14 amino acids. CDR1 and CDR2 (germline): SSHAT, FNYEAQ (reference sequence). CDR3 sequence reads: CASILLTGGRIPFF. CDR3 bases: TGTGCTAGCATCTTACTTACCGGGGGGCGCATTCCTTTCTTT.

The chain recombines TRBV7-3 with TRBJ2-7, with D possibly being TRBD1 (6 bases). From germline, CDR1 is SGHTA and CDR2 FQGTGA. The CDR3 contains 13 residues. Trimming left V 2 bases short and J 7 bases short, with 12 bases between. The CDR3 bases are TGTGCCAGCAGCTTAGGGTGGGACAATGAGCAGTACTTC. It translates to CASSLGWDNEQYF.

Remarks on this clonotype: One end of the junction varies from germline; a read error may be responsible. The chain recombines TRBV10-3 with TRBJ2-2; tentatively, D is TRBD1 or TRBD2 (6 bases each). The CDR3 is made up of 16 amino acids. The V gene's germline CDR1 is ENHRY and CDR2 SYGVKD. CDR3 sequence: CASSLGGGPNTGELFF. CDR3 nucleotides: TGTGCCAGCAGTTTAGGTGGGGGGCCGAACACCGGGGAGCTGTTTTTT.

This clonotype came up many times. The chain recombines TRBV7-9 with TRBJ2-7; D unresolved. Trimming cost V 6 bases and J 2 bases, with 14 bases left between them. Germline V gene lookup returns CDR1 SEHNR and CDR2 FQNEAQ (reference sequence). CDR3 length: 14 residues. The CDR3 reads CASSPRALPYEQYF. In DNA, the CDR3 is TGTGCCAGCAGTCCTCGGGCCCTCCCCTACGAGCAGTACTTC.

The sample holds many counts of this clonotype. This chain joins TRBV20-1 and TRBJ2-7, with TRBD2 as a possible D gene (6 bases). There are 13 residues in the CDR3. V gave up 5 bases and J gave up 3 bases, with 14 bases separating them. Germline CDR1 and CDR2: DFQATT and SNEGSKA (reference sequence). CDR3: CSAGGSLDYEQYF. The CDR3 nucleotides are TGCAGTGCTGGGGGGAGCCTGGACTACGAGCAGTACTTC.

This clonotype was counted between two and nine times. The chain has TRBV9 and TRBJ1-5, with D perhaps matching TRBD1 (5 bases). Germline assignment: CDR1 SGDLS and CDR2 YYNGEE. V dropped 3 bases and J dropped 4 bases, with 17 bases sitting between them. The CDR3 sequence is 16 residues long. The CDR3, as DNA: TGTGCCAGCAGCGACGGGTTGGGGGGTGAGAATCAGCCCCAGCATTTT. Encoded protein: CASSDGLGGENQPQHF.